A selection of T cell receptor beta chains follows, all from one sample in a study of T cell repertoires in cytomegalovirus infection. Their antigens remain unidentified. TCRdb ran MiXCR on the reads and lists one entry per CDR3 protein. The table lists roughly 730,000 distinct CDR3 sequences, 30% to 35% of them singletons, with 18% in the top ten. This specimen consisted of cultured PBMCs, obtained from culture after CMV antigen stimulation. The receptors were sampled from a human donor in good health (CMV status not recorded). Some clones in this sample may be carry-over from other donors' samples. Each CDR3 is given with its conserved first and last residue. Each record gives: J gene, D gene, clone size, V gene, CDR3 protein, CDR3 DNA. The D gene is left open where the match is weak. Size is stated for part of the rows, as once, few or many counts, or as a class when the clone is expanded.

TRBJ2-7	.	few	TRBV5-5	CASQRTSATTYEQYF	TGTGCCTCTCAGCGGACGTCCGCGACCACCTACGAGCAGTACTTC
TRBJ2-1	TRBD2	.	TRBV15	CATSGKGLASYNEQFF	TGTGCCACCAGCGGAAAGGGACTAGCATCCTACAATGAGCAGTTCTTC
TRBJ1-3	.	.	TRBV5-1	CASSWGTLSSGNTIYF	TGCGCCAGCAGCTGGGGGACTCTTAGCTCTGGAAACACCATATATTTT
TRBJ2-1	.	.	TRBV2	CATIDKNEQFF	TGTGCCACCATAGATAAGAATGAGCAGTTCTTC
TRBJ2-5	.	.	TRBV20-1	CSTRDVRETQYF	TGCAGTACTAGAGATGTCAGGGAGACCCAGTACTTC
TRBJ2-1	.	.	TRBV5-4	CASSLSVSSYNEQFF	TGTGCCAGCAGCTTATCAGTGAGCTCCTACAATGAGCAGTTCTTC
TRBJ1-2	.	.	TRBV20-1	CSARRPAGGAYGYTF	TGCAGTGCTAGACGGCCCGCCGGGGGAGCCTATGGCTACACCTTC
TRBJ2-7	TRBD2	few	TRBV29-1	CSVQRLAASEQYF	TGCAGCGTGCAACGACTAGCGGCCTCCGAGCAGTACTTC
TRBJ1-3	.	.	TRBV2	CASSVTGNTIYF	TGTGCCAGCAGCGTGACTGGAAACACCATATATTTT
TRBJ1-6	.	many	TRBV7-2	CASGRSTISNSPLHF	TGTGCCAGCGGGAGGAGTACGATTTCTAATTCACCCCTCCACTTT
TRBJ2-7	TRBD2	many	TRBV6-1	CASSTLPGGEGDEQYF	TGTGCCAGCAGCACGCTCCCGGGAGGGGAGGGAGACGAGCAGTACTTC
TRBJ2-7	TRBD2	.	TRBV20-1	CSAKFSGKSYEQYF	TGCAGTGCTAAATTCAGCGGGAAAAGCTACGAGCAGTACTTC
TRBJ1-2	.	.	TRBV18	CASSPPAGYIDDNYGYTF	TGTGCCAGCTCACCCCCAGCGGGTTACATAGATGATAACTATGGCTACACCTTC
TRBJ2-1	TRBD2	.	TRBV25-1	CASSNSGGAFEQFF	TGTGCCAGCAGTAATAGCGGGGGGGCGTTTGAGCAGTTCTTC
TRBJ2-1	TRBD1	few	TRBV12-3/TRBV12-4	CASSAATGASYNEQFF	TGTGCCAGCAGTGCTGCGACAGGGGCCTCGTACAATGAGCAGTTCTTC
TRBJ2-1	.	few	TRBV7-6	CASSPGVLEQFF	TGTGCCAGCAGCCCCGGGGTACTTGAGCAGTTCTTC
TRBJ1-6	TRBD1	.	TRBV7-9	CASSLPRGQENSPLHF	TGTGCCAGCAGCCTGCCTCGGGGACAGGAGAATTCACCCCTCCACTTT
TRBJ1-2	TRBD1	once	TRBV19	CASTTDRATYGYTF	TGTGCCAGTACCACGGACAGGGCGACCTATGGCTACACCTTC
TRBJ2-7	TRBD1	few	TRBV4-1	CASSPGQGSGYEQYF	TGCGCCAGCAGCCCCGGACAGGGGAGTGGTTACGAGCAGTACTTC
TRBJ1-4	.	.	TRBV2	CASSEALRTNEKLFF	TGTGCCAGCAGTGAAGCGCTCCGCACTAATGAAAAACTGTTTTTT
TRBJ1-1	TRBD1	few	TRBV7-9	CASSFLGRDRGSTEAFF	TGTGCCAGCAGCTTTTTGGGGCGGGACAGGGGGTCGACTGAAGCTTTCTTT
TRBJ2-7	.	few	TRBV6-2/TRBV6-3	CASSAHQRLNEQYF	TGTGCCAGCAGTGCACACCAACGGTTAAACGAGCAGTACTTC
TRBJ1-6	.	many	TRBV5-4	CASSLVGDNSPLHF	TGTGCCAGCAGCTTAGTAGGGGATAATTCACCCCTCCACTTT
TRBJ1-4	.	.	TRBV7-2	CASSLGTPSSEKLFF	TGTGCCAGCAGCTTAGGGACCCCCTCGTCGGAAAAACTGTTTTTT
TRBJ2-4	.	many	TRBV7-2	CASAVGRGSNIQYF	TGTGCCAGCGCCGTCGGGCGCGGGTCAAACATTCAGTACTTC